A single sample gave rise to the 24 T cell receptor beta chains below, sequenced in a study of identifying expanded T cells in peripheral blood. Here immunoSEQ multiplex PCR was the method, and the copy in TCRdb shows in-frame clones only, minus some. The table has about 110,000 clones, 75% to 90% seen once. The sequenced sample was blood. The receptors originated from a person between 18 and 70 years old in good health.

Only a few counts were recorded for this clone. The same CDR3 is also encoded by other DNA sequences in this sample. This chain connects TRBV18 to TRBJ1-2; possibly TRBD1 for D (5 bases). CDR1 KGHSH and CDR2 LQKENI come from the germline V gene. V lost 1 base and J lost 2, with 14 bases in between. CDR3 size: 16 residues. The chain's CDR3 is CASSPQSGAVNYGYTF. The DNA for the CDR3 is TGTGCCAGCTCACCACAAAGCGGGGCCGTAAACTATGGCTACACCTTC. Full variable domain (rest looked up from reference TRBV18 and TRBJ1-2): NAGVMQNPRHLVRRRGQEARLRCSPMKGHSHVYWYRQLPEEGLKFMVYLQKENIIDESGMPKERFSAEFPKEGPSILRIQQVVRGDSAAYFCASSPQSGAVNYGYTFGSGTRLTVV.

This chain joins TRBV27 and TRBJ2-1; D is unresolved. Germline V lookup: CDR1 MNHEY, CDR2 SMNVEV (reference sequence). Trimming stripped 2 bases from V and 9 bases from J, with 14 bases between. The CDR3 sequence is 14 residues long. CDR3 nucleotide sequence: TGTGCCAGCAGTTTAATTGCGACGTGGGGTGAGCAGTTCTTC. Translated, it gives CASSLIATWGEQFF.

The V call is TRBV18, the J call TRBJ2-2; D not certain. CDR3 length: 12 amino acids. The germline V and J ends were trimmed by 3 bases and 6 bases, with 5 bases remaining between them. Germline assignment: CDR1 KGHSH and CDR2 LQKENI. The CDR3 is CASSPEPGELFF. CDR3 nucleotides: TGTGCCAGCTCACCGGAGCCCGGGGAGCTGTTTTTT.

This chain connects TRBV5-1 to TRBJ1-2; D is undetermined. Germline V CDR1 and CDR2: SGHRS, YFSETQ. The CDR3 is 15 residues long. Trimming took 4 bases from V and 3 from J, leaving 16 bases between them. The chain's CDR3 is CASSTMVQPDYGYTF. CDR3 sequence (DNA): TGCGCCAGCAGCACGATGGTTCAGCCTGACTATGGCTACACCTTC. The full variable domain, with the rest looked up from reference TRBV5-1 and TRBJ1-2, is KAGVTQTPRYLIKTRGQQVTLSCSPISGHRSVSWYQQTPGQGLQFLFEYFSETQRNKGNFPGRFSGRQFSNSRSEMNVSTLELGDSALYLCASSTMVQPDYGYTFGSGTRLTVV.

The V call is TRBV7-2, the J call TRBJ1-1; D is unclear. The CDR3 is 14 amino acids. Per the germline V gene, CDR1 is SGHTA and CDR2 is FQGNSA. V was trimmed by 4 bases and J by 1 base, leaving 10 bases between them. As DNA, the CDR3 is TGTGCCAGCAGCTCAGGACCGCCGAACACTGAAGCTTTCTTT. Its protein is CASSSGPPNTEAFF.

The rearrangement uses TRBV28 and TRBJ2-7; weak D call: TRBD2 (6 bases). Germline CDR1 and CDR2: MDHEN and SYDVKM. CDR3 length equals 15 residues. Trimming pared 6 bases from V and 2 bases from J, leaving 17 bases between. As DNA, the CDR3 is TGTGCCAGCAGGGCAGGCGGGATTCCAACCTACGAGCAGTACTTC. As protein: CASRAGGIPTYEQYF.

The CDR3 region has the DNA TGCAGCGTTGCGAGACGTAGGAACACTGAAGCTTTCTTT. Protein: CSVARRRNTEAFF. The chain uses TRBV29-1 and TRBJ1-1, with D unclear. The CDR3 has 13 amino acids. The V and J ends lost 4 bases and 1 base respectively, with 10 bases between them. CDR1 is SQVTM and CDR2 is ANQGSEA in the germline V gene.

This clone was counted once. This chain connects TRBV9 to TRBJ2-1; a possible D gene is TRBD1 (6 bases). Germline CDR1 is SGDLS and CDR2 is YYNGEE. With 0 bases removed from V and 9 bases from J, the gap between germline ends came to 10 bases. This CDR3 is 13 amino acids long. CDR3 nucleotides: TGTGCCAGCAGCGTAGGAGGGGGATCTGAGCAGTTCTTC. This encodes CASSVGGGSEQFF.

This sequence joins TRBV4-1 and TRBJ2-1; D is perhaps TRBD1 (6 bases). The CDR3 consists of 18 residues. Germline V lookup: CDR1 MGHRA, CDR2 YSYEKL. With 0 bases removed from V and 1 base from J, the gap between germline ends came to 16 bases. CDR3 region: CASSQERFGGLSYNEQFF. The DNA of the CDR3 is TGCGCCAGCAGCCAAGAAAGGTTTGGGGGCCTTTCCTACAATGAGCAGTTCTTC.

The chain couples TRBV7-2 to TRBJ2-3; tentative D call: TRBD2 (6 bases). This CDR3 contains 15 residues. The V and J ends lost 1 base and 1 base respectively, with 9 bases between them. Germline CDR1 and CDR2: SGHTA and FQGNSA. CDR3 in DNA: TGTGCCAGCAGCTTAGTTTGGGGGGGCACAGATACGCAGTATTTT. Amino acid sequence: CASSLVWGGTDTQYF.

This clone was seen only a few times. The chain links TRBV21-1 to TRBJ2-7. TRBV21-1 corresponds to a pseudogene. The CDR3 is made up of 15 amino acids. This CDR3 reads CASSEHLRTSYEQYF. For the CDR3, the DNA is TGTGCCAGCAGCGAACATCTCAGGACCTCCTACGAGCAGTACTTC.

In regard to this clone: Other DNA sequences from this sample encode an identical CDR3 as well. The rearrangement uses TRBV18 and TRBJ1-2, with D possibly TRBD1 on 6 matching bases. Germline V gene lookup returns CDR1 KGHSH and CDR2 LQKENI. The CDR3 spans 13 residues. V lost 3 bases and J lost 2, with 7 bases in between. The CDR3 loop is CASSPDSNYGYTF. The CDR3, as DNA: TGTGCCAGCTCACCGGACAGCAACTATGGCTACACCTTC.

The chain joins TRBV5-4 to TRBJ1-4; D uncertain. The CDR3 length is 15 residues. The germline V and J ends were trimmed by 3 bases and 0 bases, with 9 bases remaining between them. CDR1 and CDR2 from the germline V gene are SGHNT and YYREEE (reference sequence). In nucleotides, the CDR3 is TGTGCCAGCAGCTCCCGGCCCTCAACTAATGAAAAACTGTTTTTT. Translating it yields CASSSRPSTNEKLFF.

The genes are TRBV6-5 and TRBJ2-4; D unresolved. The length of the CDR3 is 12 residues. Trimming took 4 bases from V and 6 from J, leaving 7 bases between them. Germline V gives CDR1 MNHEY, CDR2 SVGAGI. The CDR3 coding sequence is TGTGCCAGCAGTTTAGGCGGAAACATTCAGTACTTC. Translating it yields CASSLGGNIQYF.

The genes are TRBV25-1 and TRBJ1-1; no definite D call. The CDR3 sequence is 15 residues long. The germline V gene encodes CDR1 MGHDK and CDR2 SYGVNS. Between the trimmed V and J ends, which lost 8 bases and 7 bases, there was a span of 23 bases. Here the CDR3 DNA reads TGTGCCAGCTCAGAAGATCCGAGTTCGCAGAATGAAGCTTTCTTT. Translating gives CASSEDPSSQNEAFF.

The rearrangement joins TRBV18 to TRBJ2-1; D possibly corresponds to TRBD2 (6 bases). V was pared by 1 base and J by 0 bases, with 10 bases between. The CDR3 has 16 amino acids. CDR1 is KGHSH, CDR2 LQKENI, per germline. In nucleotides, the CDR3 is TGTGCCAGCTCACCACTGGGACTGCCCTCCTACAATGAGCAGTTCTTC. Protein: CASSPLGLPSYNEQFF.

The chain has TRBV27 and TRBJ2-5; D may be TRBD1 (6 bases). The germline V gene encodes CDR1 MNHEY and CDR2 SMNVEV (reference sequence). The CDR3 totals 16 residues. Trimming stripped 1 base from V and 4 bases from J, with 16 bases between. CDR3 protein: CASSLFARGKGETQYF. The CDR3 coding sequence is TGTGCCAGCAGTTTATTCGCAAGGGGGAAGGGAGAGACCCAGTACTTC.

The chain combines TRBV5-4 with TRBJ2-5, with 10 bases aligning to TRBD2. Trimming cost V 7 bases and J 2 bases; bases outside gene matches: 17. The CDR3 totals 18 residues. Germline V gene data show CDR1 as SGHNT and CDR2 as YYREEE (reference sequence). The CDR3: CASHRGLSGGRDQETQYF. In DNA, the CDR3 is TGTGCCAGCCACAGGGGACTTAGCGGGGGGCGGGATCAAGAGACCCAGTACTTC.

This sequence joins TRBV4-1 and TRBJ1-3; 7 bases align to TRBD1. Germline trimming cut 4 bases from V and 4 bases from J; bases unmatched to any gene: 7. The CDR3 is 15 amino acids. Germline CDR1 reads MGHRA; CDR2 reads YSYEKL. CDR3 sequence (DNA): TGCGCCAGCAGCCGCAACAGGGGAGACGGAAACACCATATATTTT. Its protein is CASSRNRGDGNTIYF.

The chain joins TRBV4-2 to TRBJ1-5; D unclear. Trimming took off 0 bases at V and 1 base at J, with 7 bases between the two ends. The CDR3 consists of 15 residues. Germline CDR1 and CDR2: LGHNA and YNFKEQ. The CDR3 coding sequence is TGTGCCAGCAGCCAAGATTTCGGCAGCAATCAGCCCCAGCATTTT. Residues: CASSQDFGSNQPQHF.

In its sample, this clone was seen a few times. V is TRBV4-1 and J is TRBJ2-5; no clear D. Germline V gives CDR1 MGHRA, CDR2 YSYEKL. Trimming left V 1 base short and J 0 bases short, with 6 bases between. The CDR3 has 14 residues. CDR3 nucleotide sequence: TGCGCCAGCAGCCAAGGCTCGAACCAAGAGACCCAGTACTTC. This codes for CASSQGSNQETQYF.

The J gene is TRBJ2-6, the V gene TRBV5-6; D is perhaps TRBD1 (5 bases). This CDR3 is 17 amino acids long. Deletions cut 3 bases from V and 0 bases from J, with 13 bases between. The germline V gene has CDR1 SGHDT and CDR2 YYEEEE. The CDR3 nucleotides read TGTGCCAGCAGCTCCCTAGGGGATCTCTCTGGGGCCAACGTCCTGACTTTC. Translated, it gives CASSSLGDLSGANVLTF.

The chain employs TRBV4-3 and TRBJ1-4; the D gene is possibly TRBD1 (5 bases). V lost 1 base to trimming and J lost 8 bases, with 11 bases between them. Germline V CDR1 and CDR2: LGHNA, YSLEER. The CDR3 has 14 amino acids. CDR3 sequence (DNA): TGCGCCAGCAGCCAAGTCAGGGTTGGGGAAAAACTGTTTTTT. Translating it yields CASSQVRVGEKLFF.

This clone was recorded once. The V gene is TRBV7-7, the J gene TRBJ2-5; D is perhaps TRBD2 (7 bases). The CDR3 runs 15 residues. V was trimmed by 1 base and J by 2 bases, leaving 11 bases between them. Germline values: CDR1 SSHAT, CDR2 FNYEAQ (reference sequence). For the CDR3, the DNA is TGTGCCAGCAGCTTAGGAGGGGGGGGGCAAGAGACCCAGTACTTC. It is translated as CASSLGGGGQETQYF.